The rows below give T cell receptor beta chains drawn from one sample of a study of blood T cell repertoires in COVID-19. The table came from immunoSEQ multiplex PCR; TCRdb's copy has only in-frame clones and leaves some out. The sample includes a few hundred thousand clones, about 86% of them seen just once. Source material: peripheral blood. The receptor source for this set is a man at least 80 years old with acute or convalescent COVID-19. CDR3s leave out the opening cysteine and the closing phenylalanine or tryptophan. D genes are given only for firm matches.

j_call d_call cdr3_length v_call cdr3_aa
TRBJ1-6 TRBD1 11 TRBV7-9 ASSLTGGSPLH
TRBJ1-4 TRBD1 14 TRBV5-8 ASSLFGGGENEKLF
TRBJ1-4 TRBD1 13 TRBV6-1 ASSEAGQGHGKLF
TRBJ1-6 TRBD1 13 TRBV5-6 ASRISGTGGSPLH
TRBJ2-3 - 11 TRBV19 ASSSGVLDTQY
TRBJ1-2 TRBD1 14 TRBV18 ASSPPNRGRSYGYT
TRBJ2-1 TRBD1 13 TRBV2 ASSRQGITYNEQF
TRBJ1-4 TRBD1 15 TRBV27 ASSLSPPGQPAEKLF
TRBJ2-1 - 13 TRBV6-2/TRBV6-3 ASSYVVGVGNEQF
TRBJ1-6 - 12 TRBV10-3 AISLGQLNSPLH
TRBJ2-7 TRBD2 13 TRBV18 ASSPRTSGHYEQY
TRBJ1-2 - 15 TRBV5-1 ASSLEPGEGENYGYT
TRBJ2-2 TRBD2 16 TRBV6-1 ASSERRLAGGSTGELF
TRBJ2-7 TRBD1 12 TRBV11-2 ASSLLQGAYEQY
TRBJ2-1 - 12 TRBV7-9 ASSLGTSGNEQF
TRBJ2-3 TRBD2 16 TRBV2 ASSEGGGLAGRTDTQY
TRBJ1-1 - 13 TRBV6-6 ASSYERGVNTEAF
TRBJ2-2 - 10 TRBV9 ASSVEGGELF
TRBJ1-2 - 13 TRBV6-4 ASSVSPDSPYGYT
TRBJ2-7 - 13 TRBV18 ASSPPNQQAYEQY
TRBJ2-1 TRBD2 17 TRBV10-2 ASSDWLGTSGSLGNEQF
TRBJ2-7 TRBD1 9 TRBV6-5 ATNRGYEQY
TRBJ1-2 - 12 TRBV24-1 ATSDRGNFDGYT
TRBJ1-2 TRBD1 14 TRBV28 ASSSMSRTGAGGYT
TRBJ2-2 - 10 TRBV2 ASSTRTGELF
TRBJ1-5 - 11 TRBV10-1 ASSPTGNQPQH
TRBJ1-1 - 12 TRBV15 ATSRDFTGTEAF
TRBJ1-2 - 14 TRBV6-5 ASSYLHTTGSYGYT
TRBJ2-2 TRBD2 15 TRBV30 AWTEGASGTRTGELF
TRBJ1-5 - 11 TRBV29-1 IQMGGGEGPQH